These 16 T cell receptor beta chains were sequenced from one sample in a study of blood T cell repertoires in COVID-19. Measured with immunoSEQ multiplex PCR; TCRdb has only the in-frame clones, and not every one. The sample shows 200,000 to 250,000 clones, around nine tenths of them seen only once. Sequencing used peripheral blood. The receptors were gathered from a man aged 18 to 30 with active or convalescent COVID-19.

This chain uses TRBV30 with TRBJ1-6; the match to TRBD1 covers 9 bases. CDR1 GTSNPN and CDR2 SVGIG come from the germline V gene (reference sequence). The CDR3 length is 15 residues. V dropped 0 bases and J dropped 7; count of bases not matched to a gene: 4. CDR3 loop: CAWSVQGARNSPLHF. The CDR3 DNA reads as TGTGCCTGGAGTGTACAGGGGGCGCGAAATTCACCCCTCCACTTT.

As concerns this clone: Other DNA variants within this sample encode the same CDR3. V and J are TRBV7-6 and TRBJ1-6; no reliable D call. The CDR3 spans 16 residues. Trimming removed 1 base at V and 0 bases at J, with 7 bases between. Germline V gene lookup returns CDR1 SGHVS and CDR2 FNYEAQ. Here the CDR3 reads CASSLVGSSYNSPLHF. CDR3 sequence (DNA): TGTGCCAGCAGCTTAGTCGGGAGCTCCTATAATTCACCCCTCCACTTT.

A word on this clone: The germline gene is not matched at one end of the junction; a read error may be the cause. This chain uses TRBV7-7 with TRBJ2-1; TRBD1 matches 10 bases. CDR1 SSHAT and CDR2 FNYEAQ come from the germline V gene (reference sequence). The length of the CDR3 is 18 residues. The CDR3 here is CASSLAETGTGAHNEQFF. The DNA for the CDR3 is TGTGCTAGCAGCTTAGCGGAAACCGGGACAGGGGCACACAATGAGCAGTTCTTC.

Details on this clone: Other DNA sequences within the sample encode an identical CDR3. The V call is TRBV18, the J call TRBJ1-3, with D tentatively TRBD1 (5 bases). CDR3 size: 16 residues. Germline V gives CDR1 KGHSH, CDR2 LQKENI. V lost 6 bases to trimming and J lost 1 base, with 16 bases between them. The CDR3 sequence is CASSHAQGGSGNTIYF. In DNA, the CDR3 is TGTGCCAGCTCGCACGCGCAGGGTGGATCTGGAAACACCATATATTTT. The complete variable domain, with remaining parts taken from reference TRBV18 and TRBJ1-3, reads NAGVMQNPRHLVRRRGQEARLRCSPMKGHSHVYWYRQLPEEGLKFMVYLQKENIIDESGMPKERFSAEFPKEGPSILRIQQVVRGDSAAYFCASSHAQGGSGNTIYFGEGSWLTVV.

The chain uses TRBV5-8 and TRBJ2-5; TRBD2 might be the D (5 bases). The CDR3 runs to 10 residues. Looked up from germline, CDR1 is SGHTS and CDR2 is YDEGEE. V was pared by 3 bases and J by 10 bases, with 7 bases between. The CDR3 region has the DNA TGTGCCAGCAGCTCCGGGATCCAGTACTTC. Residues: CASSSGIQYF. The full variable domain, completed using reference TRBV5-8 and TRBJ2-5, is EAGVTQSPTHLIKTRGQQATLRCSPISGHTSVYWYQQALGLGLQFLLWYDEGEERNRGNFPPRFSGRQFPNYSSELNVNALELEDSALYLCASSSGIQYFGPGTRLLVL.

The J gene is TRBJ1-2, the V gene TRBV6-1; 7 bases agree with TRBD1. Germline-derived CDR1 and CDR2 are MNHNS and SASEGT. J lost 2 bases, V lost 1 base, and 13 bases had no gene match. The CDR3 spans 18 residues. The DNA of the CDR3 is TGTGCCAGCAGTGAAGGATTTCGTCGGGACAGAGGAAACTATGGCTACACCTTC. Encoded protein: CASSEGFRRDRGNYGYTF.

Only a few counts were recorded for this clone. The gene calls are TRBV7-6 and TRBJ1-1; D is ambiguous. Trimming removed 1 base at V and 0 bases at J, with 12 bases between. Looked up from germline, CDR1 is SGHVS and CDR2 is FNYEAQ. This CDR3 region has 16 residues. The CDR3, as DNA: TGTGCCAGCAGCTTAGTTAAGGCGGGGATGAACACTGAAGCTTTCTTT. Protein sequence: CASSLVKAGMNTEAFF.

This clone was seen more than once but under ten times. The chain employs TRBV27 and TRBJ2-7, with 8 bases that match TRBD2. The germline CDR1 and CDR2 sequences are MNHEY and SMNVEV (reference sequence). The CDR3 runs to 16 residues. After removal of 4 bases from V and 1 base from J, the junction contained 9 bases not matched to a gene. This CDR3 is CASSSLGVAGSYEQYF. In DNA, the CDR3 is TGTGCCAGCAGTTCCCTTGGAGTAGCGGGGTCCTACGAGCAGTACTTC.

This chain links TRBV28 with TRBJ1-6, with 8 bases that match TRBD1. CDR1 and CDR2 (germline): MDHEN, SYDVKM. CDR3 length equals 15 residues. The V gene end was trimmed by 6 bases and the J gene end by 13 bases; junction bases not matched to a gene: 14. The CDR3 nucleotides read TGTGCCAGCAGCCCACATGGGACAGGTTTCCGCCCCCTCCACTTT. Protein sequence: CASSPHGTGFRPLHF. Looking up the rest from reference TRBV28 and TRBJ1-6 gives the full variable domain: DVKVTQSSRYLVKRTGEKVFLECVQDMDHENMFWYRQDPGLGLRLIYFSYDVKMKEKGDIPEGYSVSREKKERFSLILESASTNQTSMYLCASSPHGTGFRPLHFGNGTRLTVT.

The rearrangement joins TRBV28 to TRBJ2-7; 13 bases agree with TRBD2. The CDR3 is 17 residues long. CDR1 MDHEN and CDR2 SYDVKM come from the germline V gene. V was pared by 8 bases and J by 6 bases, with 16 bases of the junction left unmatched. CDR3 loop: CASPPGTSGAERVEQYF. CDR3 DNA sequence: TGTGCCAGCCCCCCCGGGACTAGCGGGGCCGAGCGAGTCGAGCAGTACTTC.

CDR3 amino acids: CSGGDLDEKLFF. The CDR3 coding sequence is TGCAGCGGCGGAGACCTCGATGAAAAACTGTTTTTT. The rearrangement links TRBV29-1 to TRBJ1-4; D gene ambiguous. The CDR3 totals 12 residues. Germline V gene lookup returns CDR1 SQVTM and CDR2 ANQGSEA. Trimming left V 7 bases short and J 6 bases short, with 12 bases between.

This chain connects TRBV18 to TRBJ2-2; no definite D call. Germline values: CDR1 KGHSH, CDR2 LQKENI. The V end lost 3 bases, the J end lost 3 bases, and 8 bases lay between the germline ends. The CDR3 sequence is 14 residues long. CDR3 in amino acids: CASSPAADTGELFF. The CDR3 region has the DNA TGTGCCAGCTCACCTGCCGCGGACACCGGGGAGCTGTTTTTT.

Worth noting for this clone: No conserved phenylalanine or tryptophan is present at the end of the CDR3, so a read error is the likely explanation. This chain uses TRBV5-5 with TRBJ1-2; D might be TRBD1 (5 bases). Germline V gene sequence: CDR1 SGHKS, CDR2 YYEKEE (reference sequence). V lost 0 bases, J lost 8 bases, and 17 bases lay in between. CDR3 length: 15 amino acids. The CDR3 nucleotides read TGTGCCAGCAGCTTGGAATTCGTGGCAGGGAACGGCTACACCGTC. This sequence encodes CASSLEFVAGNGYTV.

The chain carries TRBV4-3 and TRBJ1-2; D is possibly TRBD1 (6 bases). Germline lookup yields CDR1 LGHNA and CDR2 YSLEER. Trimming took 0 bases from V and 5 from J, leaving 13 bases between them. CDR3 length equals 15 residues. The CDR3 spells CASSQDSGGGYGYTF. CDR3 nucleotide sequence: TGCGCCAGCAGCCAAGATTCTGGGGGCGGATATGGCTACACCTTC.

The chain carries TRBV7-9 and TRBJ1-1; 8 positions agree with TRBD1. The germline gives CDR1 SEHNR, CDR2 FQNEAQ (reference sequence). The junction had 4 bases not matched to a gene; V was cut back by 1 base and J by 3 bases. The CDR3 contains 15 residues. The CDR3 bases are TGTGCCAGCAGCTTAGAGACAGGGGTCGACACTGAAGCTTTCTTT. This codes for CASSLETGVDTEAFF.

The chain carries TRBV6-4 and TRBJ2-3; 9 bases map to TRBD2. V was pared by 6 bases and J by 0 bases, with 7 bases of the junction left unmatched. CDR3 size: 16 residues. CDR1 MRHNA and CDR2 SNTAGT come from the germline V gene. The CDR3 region is CASSPIAGVSTDTQYF. DNA for the CDR3: TGTGCCAGCAGCCCAATAGCGGGAGTGAGCACAGATACGCAGTATTTT.